Below are 30 T cell receptor beta chains sequenced from a single sample in a study of blood T cell repertoires in COVID-19. The method was immunoSEQ multiplex PCR; TCRdb's version includes in-frame clones alone and lacks a portion of them. The table records roughly 440,000 clones, roughly 88% of them present only once. Sequencing used peripheral blood. The receptors come from a woman aged 50 to 60 with COVID-19, enrolled during active disease.

The chain links TRBV7-9 to TRBJ1-4; no clear D. This CDR3 is built from 13 residues. Trimming shortened V by 1 base and J by 8 bases, and 8 bases separated the two germline ends. The V gene's germline CDR1 is SEHNR and CDR2 FQNEAQ (reference sequence). In nucleotides, the CDR3 is TGTGCCAGCAGCTTAGGCGTCGCCGAAAAACTGTTTTTT. This gives the protein CASSLGVAEKLFF.

This sequence joins TRBV7-2 and TRBJ1-2, with 10 nucleotides matching TRBD1. This CDR3 has 16 amino acids. The V segment lost 3 bases and the J segment 4 bases; nucleotides outside the gene matches: 8. Per germline, CDR1 SGHTA and CDR2 FQGNSA. The CDR3 is CASSLGGTGARYGYTF. CDR3 bases: TGTGCCAGCAGCTTGGGGGGGACAGGGGCCCGCTATGGCTACACCTTC.

The chain has TRBV7-6 and TRBJ1-1; D not resolved. The CDR3 totals 15 residues. Germline V lookup: CDR1 SGHVS, CDR2 FNYEAQ. V dropped 2 bases and J dropped 1 base, with 11 bases sitting between them. CDR3 protein: CASSLSVDPNTEAFF. The CDR3, as DNA: TGTGCCAGCAGCTTATCGGTAGATCCGAACACTGAAGCTTTCTTT.

The chain couples TRBV28 to TRBJ1-3, with D possibly being TRBD1 (5 bases). The V and J ends lost 5 bases and 4 bases respectively, with 12 bases between them. CDR1 is MDHEN, CDR2 SYDVKM, per germline. The CDR3 contains 14 residues. The CDR3 loop reads CASSRRGMGNTIYF. CDR3 in DNA: TGTGCCAGCAGTAGACGGGGGATGGGAAACACCATATATTTT. The whole variable domain, remainder taken from reference TRBV28 and TRBJ1-3, is DVKVTQSSRYLVKRTGEKVFLECVQDMDHENMFWYRQDPGLGLRLIYFSYDVKMKEKGDIPEGYSVSREKKERFSLILESASTNQTSMYLCASSRRGMGNTIYFGEGSWLTVV.

The V call is TRBV30, the J call TRBJ1-1; perhaps TRBD1 as D (5 bases). The germline V gene has CDR1 GTSNPN and CDR2 SVGIG (reference sequence). V dropped 2 bases and J dropped 4 bases, with 8 bases sitting between them. CDR3 length: 12 residues. The CDR3 DNA follows: TGTGCCTGGAGTCGGGGACTCACTGAAGCTTTCTTT. Translating gives CAWSRGLTEAFF. The variable domain in full, with the rest retrieved from reference TRBV30 and TRBJ1-1, is SQTIHQWPATLVQPVGSPLSLECTVEGTSNPNLYWYRQAAGRGLQLLFYSVGIGQISSEVPQNLSASRPQDRQFILSSKKLLLSDSGFYLCAWSRGLTEAFFGQGTRLTVV.

The chain combines TRBV10-2 with TRBJ1-1; D call uncertain. V was shortened by 2 bases and J by 0 bases, with 7 bases between the two germline ends. Germline lookup yields CDR1 WSHSY and CDR2 SAAADI. This CDR3 is 14 amino acids long. CDR3 region: CASSEAGLNTEAFF. CDR3 nucleotide sequence: TGCGCCAGCAGTGAGGCTGGCTTGAACACTGAAGCTTTCTTT.

This chain joins TRBV5-4 and TRBJ2-7, with 9 positions matching TRBD1. The CDR3 spans 15 residues. The germline gives CDR1 SGHNT, CDR2 YYREEE (reference sequence). Trimming at V came to 3 bases and at J to 3 bases, leaving 7 bases not matched to a gene. This CDR3 reads CASSYRTGQGYEQYF. The CDR3 DNA reads as TGTGCCAGCAGCTACCGTACGGGACAGGGCTACGAGCAGTACTTC.

CDR3 nucleotides: TGTGCCAGTAGCCTCGGGACAGGGTCCGATGAGCAGTTCTTC. It translates to CASSLGTGSDEQFF. This chain links TRBV19 with TRBJ2-1, with 9 bases identical to TRBD1. Germline CDR1 and CDR2: LNHDA and SQIVND (reference sequence). Unmatched junction bases numbered 8, after V lost 6 bases and J lost 8 bases. The CDR3 sequence is 14 residues long.

The chain has TRBV19 and TRBJ2-7; 10 positions agree with TRBD2. The V segment lost 5 bases and the J segment 0 bases; nucleotides outside the gene matches: 16. The V gene's germline CDR1 is LNHDA and CDR2 SQIVND (reference sequence). The CDR3 has 19 residues. The CDR3 sequence is CASSARGGLAGVLSYEQYF. DNA of the CDR3: TGTGCCAGTAGTGCCAGGGGTGGGCTAGCGGGGGTCCTCTCCTACGAGCAGTACTTC. The complete variable domain, with remaining parts taken from reference TRBV19 and TRBJ2-7, reads DGGITQSPKYLFRKEGQNVTLSCEQNLNHDAMYWYRQDPGQGLRLIYYSQIVNDFQKGDIAEGYSVSREKKESFPLTVTSAQKNPTAFYLCASSARGGLAGVLSYEQYFGPGTRLTVT.

The genes are TRBV30 and TRBJ2-1; D is uncertain. The germline V gene has CDR1 GTSNPN and CDR2 SVGIG (reference sequence). This CDR3 contains 13 residues. V was cut by 3 bases and J by 5 bases, with 11 bases left in between. Here the CDR3 DNA reads TGTGCCTGGAGAAGGAGCATAAACAATGAGCAGTTCTTC. Amino acid sequence: CAWRRSINNEQFF.

This sequence joins TRBV9 and TRBJ1-2; TRBD1 agrees at 7 bases. J lost 4 bases, V lost 0 bases, and 9 bases had no gene match. Germline-derived CDR1 and CDR2 are SGDLS and YYNGEE. CDR3 length: 16 amino acids. CDR3 amino acids: CASSVGPGQPIYGYTF. The CDR3 bases are TGTGCCAGCAGCGTAGGTCCGGGACAGCCGATCTATGGCTACACCTTC.

The V call is TRBV29-1, the J call TRBJ1-1; 7 nucleotides line up with TRBD1. The CDR3 length is 13 residues. Per germline, CDR1 SQVTM and CDR2 ANQGSEA. Trimming removed 7 bases from V and 1 base from J; junction bases left unmatched: 6. CDR3 sequence reads: CSGDRVENTEAFF. The CDR3 DNA reads TGCAGCGGAGACAGGGTGGAGAACACTGAAGCTTTCTTT.

Of note for this clone: Other nucleotide sequences in the sample specify the same CDR3. This chain connects TRBV6-5 to TRBJ1-2; D is uncertain. The CDR3 has 12 residues. In germline, CDR1 is MNHEY, CDR2 SVGAGI. V dropped 2 bases and J dropped 6 bases, with 7 bases sitting between them. CDR3 nucleotides: TGTGCCAGCAGTTACGGCGGGAATGGCTACACCTTC. Translation gives CASSYGGNGYTF.

The chain joins TRBV29-1 to TRBJ1-2; TRBD1 aligns across 8 bases. Germline-derived CDR1 and CDR2 are SQVTM and ANQGSEA. With V trimmed by 7 bases and J by 4 bases, 5 bases remained unmatched. The CDR3 consists of 12 residues. The CDR3 nucleotides read TGCAGCGGCGACAGGGGCCCCTATGGCTACACCTTC. It yields the protein CSGDRGPYGYTF.

The CDR3 sequence: CASSLNTGKNTEAFF. The CDR3 DNA reads TGTGCCAGCAGTTTGAATACAGGAAAGAACACTGAAGCTTTCTTT. The gene calls are TRBV3-1 (or the pseudogene TRBV3-2) and TRBJ1-1, with D tentatively TRBD1 (5 bases). This CDR3 spans 15 amino acids. Germline loops: CDR1 LGHDT, CDR2 YNNKEL (reference sequence). The V end lost 6 bases, the J end lost 1 base, and 15 bases lay between the germline ends.

V usage is TRBV6-1 and J usage is TRBJ1-1; tentatively, D is TRBD1 (5 bases). CDR1 is MNHNS, CDR2 SASEGT, per germline. This CDR3 is built from 13 residues. Deletions cut 7 bases from V and 10 bases from J, with 19 bases between. The CDR3 DNA reads TGTGCCAGCACCGCGGGGGGGAAAGGAAGAGCTTTCTTT. Amino acids: CASTAGGKGRAFF.

The gene calls are TRBV5-4 and TRBJ2-7; tentatively, D is TRBD2 (5 bases). The V end was cut by 0 bases, the J end by 5 bases, with 12 bases between. Germline V gene data show CDR1 as SGHNT and CDR2 as YYREEE (reference sequence). The length of the CDR3 is 14 residues. CDR3 sequence reads: CASSLGSWRNEQYF. As DNA, the CDR3 is TGTGCCAGCAGCTTGGGGAGTTGGAGGAACGAGCAGTACTTC.

This chain uses TRBV28 with TRBJ2-1; 12 bases agree with TRBD2. The CDR3 is 15 residues long. The trim removed 9 bases at V and 4 bases at J, leaving 7 bases unmatched. Germline values: CDR1 MDHEN, CDR2 SYDVKM. This chain's CDR3 is CASLAGGPGYNEQFF. Written as DNA, the CDR3 is TGTGCCAGTCTAGCGGGGGGGCCCGGGTACAATGAGCAGTTCTTC. Full variable domain (rest looked up from reference TRBV28 and TRBJ2-1): DVKVTQSSRYLVKRTGEKVFLECVQDMDHENMFWYRQDPGLGLRLIYFSYDVKMKEKGDIPEGYSVSREKKERFSLILESASTNQTSMYLCASLAGGPGYNEQFFGPGTRLTVL.

The chain recombines TRBV5-1 with TRBJ2-1; the D gene is possibly TRBD2 (5 bases). The CDR3 is made up of 15 amino acids. The germline CDR1 and CDR2 sequences are SGHRS and YFSETQ. Trimming shortened V by 2 bases and J by 3 bases, and 12 bases separated the two germline ends. CDR3 nucleotides: TGCGCCAGCAGCTTCTCTGGACTGGACTACAATGAGCAGTTCTTC. Its protein is CASSFSGLDYNEQFF. The full variable domain, in which reference TRBV5-1 and TRBJ2-1 provide the parts outside the CDR3, is KAGVTQTPRYLIKTRGQQVTLSCSPISGHRSVSWYQQTPGQGLQFLFEYFSETQRNKGNFPGRFSGRQFSNSRSEMNVSTLELGDSALYLCASSFSGLDYNEQFFGPGTRLTVL.

The V and J genes are TRBV2 and TRBJ1-1; a weak D match, TRBD1 (5 bases). CDR3 length: 11 amino acids. CDR1 is SNHLY, CDR2 FYNNEI, per germline. The CDR3 reads CVSRGGDEAFF. Here the CDR3 DNA reads TGTGTCTCTCGGGGGGGGGACGAAGCTTTCTTT.

This chain joins TRBV5-4 and TRBJ2-1; no clear D gene. Between the trimmed V and J ends, which lost 2 bases and 1 base, there was a span of 7 bases. The CDR3 is 14 amino acids. Germline CDR1 reads SGHNT; CDR2 reads YYREEE (reference sequence). DNA of the CDR3: TGTGCCAGCAGCTTCGTAGCTTCCTACAATGAGCAGTTCTTC. Encoded protein: CASSFVASYNEQFF.

This rearrangement joins TRBV2 to TRBJ2-1; 8 nucleotides agree with TRBD2. The CDR3 contains 15 residues. The V gene end was trimmed by 2 bases and the J gene end by 7 bases; junction bases not matched to a gene: 7. Per the germline V gene, CDR1 is SNHLY and CDR2 is FYNNEI. The CDR3 coding sequence is TGTGCCAGCAGTGAATGGACTAGCCGGATTAATGAGCAGTTCTTC. This translates into CASSEWTSRINEQFF.

The chain employs TRBV5-1 and TRBJ1-2, with TRBD1 matching 7 bases. V lost 0 bases to trimming and J lost 7 bases; unmatched junction nucleotides: 9. This CDR3 comprises 15 residues. The germline V gene encodes CDR1 SGHRS and CDR2 YFSETQ. CDR3 in amino acids: CASSLADREAVGYTF. CDR3 in DNA: TGCGCCAGCAGCTTGGCCGACAGGGAGGCAGTTGGCTACACCTTC. Full variable domain (outside the CDR3, taken from reference TRBV5-1 and TRBJ1-2): KAGVTQTPRYLIKTRGQQVTLSCSPISGHRSVSWYQQTPGQGLQFLFEYFSETQRNKGNFPGRFSGRQFSNSRSEMNVSTLELGDSALYLCASSLADREAVGYTFGSGTRLTVV.

The CDR3, as DNA: TGTGCCAGTAGCCTTTATCTTGGGACAGGGACCTCTGGGGCCAACGTCCTGACTTTC. Its protein is CASSLYLGTGTSGANVLTF. The chain has TRBV19 and TRBJ2-6; 9 nucleotides align to TRBD1. The trim removed 6 bases at V and 0 bases at J, leaving 12 bases unmatched. The CDR3 has 19 amino acids. The germline V gene encodes CDR1 LNHDA and CDR2 SQIVND (reference sequence).

The chain joins TRBV5-6 to TRBJ1-1; 8 nucleotides agree with TRBD1. The junction had 5 bases not matched to a gene; V was cut back by 3 bases and J by 4 bases. The CDR3 has 14 amino acids. Germline assignment: CDR1 SGHDT and CDR2 YYEEEE. This CDR3 is CASSWPTGATEAFF. DNA of the CDR3: TGTGCCAGCAGCTGGCCGACAGGGGCCACTGAAGCTTTCTTT.

The chain combines TRBV5-1 with TRBJ1-1; unclear D gene. The CDR3 runs 14 residues. CDR1 and CDR2 (germline): SGHRS, YFSETQ. Trimming removed 4 bases from V and 5 bases from J, with 15 bases in between. Written as DNA, the CDR3 is TGCGCCAGCAGCCAAGGTGGGCAGCCGACTGAAGCTTTCTTT. Its translation is CASSQGGQPTEAFF.

The chain joins TRBV28 to TRBJ1-5; possible D gene TRBD1, 6 bases. The CDR3 runs to 15 residues. V was clipped by 5 bases and J by 0 bases, with 11 bases between them. Germline CDR1 MDHEN, CDR2 SYDVKM. The CDR3 nucleotides are TGTGCCAGCAGTCAGACAGGTTATAGCAATCAGCCCCAGCATTTT. It yields the protein CASSQTGYSNQPQHF.

The CDR3 loop reads CASSLTSSYNSPLHF. Here the CDR3 DNA reads TGTGCCAGCAGCTTAACCAGCTCCTATAATTCACCCCTCCACTTT. The chain has TRBV11-2 and TRBJ1-6; D is unclear. V was trimmed by 2 bases and J by 0 bases, leaving 5 bases between them. Germline values: CDR1 SGHAT, CDR2 FQNNGV. This CDR3 has 15 amino acids.

This sequence joins TRBV28 and TRBJ2-7; the D gene is possibly TRBD1 (5 bases). Germline V gene data show CDR1 as MDHEN and CDR2 as SYDVKM. The CDR3 is 15 amino acids. Trimming removed 6 bases at V and 0 bases at J, with 15 bases between. The CDR3 nucleotides are TGTGCCAGCAGCTCCTCAGGGTATGACTCCTACGAGCAGTACTTC. Its translation: CASSSSGYDSYEQYF.

The rearrangement uses TRBV7-9 and TRBJ1-1, with a tentative D call TRBD1 (5 bases). The CDR3 totals 15 residues. Trimming removed 1 base at V and 1 base at J, with 10 bases between. CDR1 and CDR2 (germline): SEHNR, FQNEAQ (reference sequence). The CDR3 region is CASSLGETENTEAFF. The CDR3 DNA follows: TGTGCCAGCAGCTTAGGAGAGACAGAGAACACTGAAGCTTTCTTT.